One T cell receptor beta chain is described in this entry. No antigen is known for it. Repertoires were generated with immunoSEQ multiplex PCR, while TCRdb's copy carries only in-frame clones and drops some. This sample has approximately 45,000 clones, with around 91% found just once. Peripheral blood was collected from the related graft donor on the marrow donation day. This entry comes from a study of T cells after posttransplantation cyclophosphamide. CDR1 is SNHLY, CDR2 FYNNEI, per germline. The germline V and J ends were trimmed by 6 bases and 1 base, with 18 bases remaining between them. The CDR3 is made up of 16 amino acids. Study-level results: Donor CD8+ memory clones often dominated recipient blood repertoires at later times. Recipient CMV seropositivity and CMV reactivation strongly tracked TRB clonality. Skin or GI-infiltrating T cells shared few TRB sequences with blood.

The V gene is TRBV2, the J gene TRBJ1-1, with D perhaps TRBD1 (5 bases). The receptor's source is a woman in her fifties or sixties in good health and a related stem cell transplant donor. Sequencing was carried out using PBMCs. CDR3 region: CASRKARTGKNTEAFF. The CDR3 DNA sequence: TGTGCCAGCAGAAAGGCTAGAACAGGAAAGAACACTGAAGCTTTCTTT.